The 30 T cell receptor beta chains below all came from one sample that was sequenced in a study of blood T cell repertoires in COVID-19. Profiling relied on immunoSEQ multiplex PCR, and the TCRdb table lists in-frame clones only, not all of them. Here the sample spans tens of thousands of clones, about 90% being singletons. The material sequenced was peripheral blood. These receptors were taken from a human donor in a cohort sampled during active COVID-19.

V gene TRBV4-1 combines with J gene TRBJ2-1; possible D gene TRBD1, 6 bases. Looked up from germline, CDR1 is MGHRA and CDR2 is YSYEKL. This CDR3 has 17 amino acids. V was shortened by 2 bases and J by 8 bases, with 22 bases between the two germline ends. The CDR3 region is CASSQRGTGTLRDEQFF. Here the CDR3 DNA reads TGCGCCAGCAGCCAAAGGGGGACCGGGACCCTTCGGGATGAGCAGTTCTTC.

The chain is built from TRBV4-3 and TRBJ1-1, with TRBD1 identical over 9 bases. V lost 1 base to trimming and J lost 5 bases; unmatched junction nucleotides: 5. The germline gives CDR1 LGHNA, CDR2 YSLEER. This CDR3 region has 15 residues. The CDR3 loop reads CASSQGGGQGTEAFF. As DNA, the CDR3 is TGCGCCAGCAGCCAAGGTGGGGGACAGGGTACTGAAGCTTTCTTT.

CDR3 DNA sequence: TGTGCCAGCAGTCCCGGCCCGGACCGGGGGAAACTGTTTTTT. Protein product: CASSPGPDRGKLFF. The chain couples TRBV6-5 to TRBJ1-4, with a possible D match to TRBD1 (5 bases). V was cut by 5 bases and J by 11 bases, with 18 bases left in between. The V gene's germline CDR1 is MNHEY and CDR2 SVGAGI. This CDR3 contains 14 residues.

The chain has TRBV11-2 and TRBJ1-5; D perhaps matches TRBD1 (5 bases). CDR3 length equals 17 residues. Trimming pared 1 base from V and 3 bases from J, leaving 16 bases between. CDR1 and CDR2 (germline): SGHAT, FQNNGV. CDR3 region: CASSLVPPSGYNQPQHF. Here the CDR3 DNA reads TGTGCCAGCAGCTTAGTCCCCCCCTCAGGGTACAATCAGCCCCAGCATTTT.

Turning to this clone: In the same sample, other DNA sequences code for this CDR3. Here the CDR3 reads CASSYSRNTEAFF. The CDR3 DNA is TGTGCCAGCAGTTACTCTAGGAACACTGAAGCTTTCTTT. The rearrangement uses TRBV6-2 or TRBV6-3 and TRBJ1-1; no clear D gene. V was clipped by 0 bases and J by 1 base, with 3 bases between them. CDR1 is MNHEY and CDR2 is SVGEGT in the germline V gene. The CDR3 is made up of 13 amino acids.

V and J are TRBV11-1 and TRBJ1-4; D not certain. The CDR3 length is 13 residues. V lost 3 bases and J lost 7, with 9 bases in between. The V gene's germline CDR1 is SGHAT and CDR2 FQDESV (reference sequence). The CDR3 loop is CASSLPTGEKLFF. The CDR3 bases are TGTGCCAGCAGCTTGCCGACGGGTGAAAAACTGTTTTTT.

The rearrangement joins TRBV6-5 to TRBJ2-1; TRBD1 agrees at 9 bases. The length of the CDR3 is 15 residues. Germline V gene data show CDR1 as MNHEY and CDR2 as SVGAGI. V was pared by 2 bases and J by 6 bases, with 5 bases of the junction left unmatched. For the CDR3, the DNA is TGTGCCAGCAGTTACCGGGACAGGGTAACCAATGAGCAGTTCTTC. This gives the protein CASSYRDRVTNEQFF.

This chain uses TRBV27 with TRBJ2-6; no firm D call. The germline V gene has CDR1 MNHEY and CDR2 SMNVEV (reference sequence). Deletions cut 3 bases from V and 2 bases from J, with 8 bases between. The CDR3 is 15 amino acids. The CDR3: CASSFHQTGANVLTF. The CDR3 DNA reads TGTGCCAGCAGTTTTCACCAGACTGGGGCCAACGTCCTGACTTTC.

The chain links TRBV12-5 to TRBJ1-5; possibly TRBD1 for D (5 bases). Germline values: CDR1 LGHNT, CDR2 FRNRAP. The length of the CDR3 is 18 residues. V was pared by 3 bases and J by 0 bases, with 18 bases between. CDR3 bases: TGTGCTAGTGGTTTTGGGACGGAGGGAAAATATAGCAATCAGCCCCAGCATTTT. Encoded protein: CASGFGTEGKYSNQPQHF.

The chain has TRBV4-1 and TRBJ2-1; 7 bases are shared with TRBD1. The CDR3 is 15 residues long. Germline loops: CDR1 MGHRA, CDR2 YSYEKL. V shed 4 bases, J shed 5 bases, and the junction held 8 bases outside the gene matches. The CDR3 sequence is CASSLPGQTNNEQFF. CDR3 sequence (DNA): TGCGCCAGCAGCCTGCCGGGACAGACGAACAATGAGCAGTTCTTC.

The chain employs TRBV28 and TRBJ1-2; D is perhaps TRBD1 (6 bases). This CDR3 has 13 amino acids. Germline assignment: CDR1 MDHEN and CDR2 SYDVKM. The ends were cut back, 6 bases at V and 6 bases at J, with 14 bases in the middle. The CDR3 region is CASRRPGDNGYTF. In DNA form, the CDR3 reads TGTGCCAGCAGGCGGCCAGGGGACAATGGCTACACCTTC.

The chain has TRBV7-2 and TRBJ1-5; D is unresolved. The CDR3 extends over 16 amino acids. Germline CDR1 reads SGHTA; CDR2 reads FQGNSA. V lost 0 bases and J lost 5, with 14 bases in between. As DNA, the CDR3 is TGTGCCAGCAGCTTAGCGTGGGTAGAGGATCATCAGCCCCAGCATTTT. This gives the protein CASSLAWVEDHQPQHF.

This chain connects TRBV25-1 to TRBJ2-2; D ambiguous. The CDR3 sequence is 13 residues long. The V gene lost 7 bases and the J gene lost 7 bases, with 13 bases spanning the gap. The germline CDR1 and CDR2 sequences are MGHDK and SYGVNS. CDR3 loop: CASIRDTGGELFF. The CDR3 DNA follows: TGTGCCAGCATTAGAGACACTGGCGGGGAGCTGTTTTTT.

This clone came up once. The rearrangement uses TRBV25-1 and TRBJ2-5, with a possible D match to TRBD1 (6 bases). Germline assignment: CDR1 MGHDK and CDR2 SYGVNS. This CDR3 is built from 15 residues. V was clipped by 5 bases and J by 4 bases, with 17 bases between them. The CDR3 region is CASSFLGGNSETQYF. DNA for the CDR3: TGTGCCAGCAGTTTTTTAGGGGGTAATTCAGAGACCCAGTACTTC.

A few counts support this clone. This chain uses TRBV30 with TRBJ1-1, with 7 nucleotides matching TRBD1. Germline-derived CDR1 and CDR2 are GTSNPN and SVGIG (reference sequence). The CDR3 has 14 amino acids. V shed 5 bases and J 1 base; nucleotides not matched to a gene: 7. The CDR3 DNA follows: TGTGCCTGGGTCTATAACAGGGGGAACACTGAAGCTTTCTTT. This encodes CAWVYNRGNTEAFF.

The chain has TRBV7-3 and TRBJ1-2; 8 bases align to TRBD1. Germline V gene lookup returns CDR1 SGHTA and CDR2 FQGTGA. Losses at the gene ends were 5 bases for V and 7 bases for J; bases not matched to a gene: 6. CDR3 size: 13 residues. The CDR3 sequence is CASSDQQGGGYTF. CDR3 in DNA: TGTGCCAGCAGCGACCAACAGGGGGGTGGCTACACCTTC.

This chain connects TRBV2 to TRBJ1-4; no definite D call. V lost 7 bases and J lost 2, with 11 bases in between. The CDR3 covers 14 residues. CDR1 and CDR2 from the germline V gene are SNHLY and FYNNEI. The CDR3 DNA follows: TGTGCCAGCACCGGGGATTCCACTAATGAAAAACTGTTTTTT. Protein: CASTGDSTNEKLFF.

The chain joins TRBV4-1 to TRBJ1-4; tentative D call: TRBD1 (5 bases). V lost 0 bases to trimming and J lost 5 bases, with 13 bases between them. This CDR3 contains 16 residues. CDR1 and CDR2 (germline): MGHRA, YSYEKL. CDR3 nucleotides: TGCGCCAGCAGCCAAGAAGGGGCAGGCTCAAATGAAAAACTGTTTTTT. Protein sequence: CASSQEGAGSNEKLFF.

The CDR3 reads CASKEAGHTDTQYF. CDR3 sequence (DNA): TGCGCCAGCAAAGAAGCGGGACACACAGATACGCAGTATTTT. The rearrangement joins TRBV5-1 to TRBJ2-3; tentative D call: TRBD2 (7 bases). Trimming took 6 bases from V and 2 from J, leaving 13 bases between them. The CDR3 totals 14 residues. Germline V CDR1 and CDR2: SGHRS, YFSETQ.

The gene calls are TRBV6-4 and TRBJ2-3; 10 nucleotides align to TRBD1. J lost 1 base, V lost 5 bases, and 3 bases had no gene match. There are 15 residues in the CDR3. Germline-derived CDR1 and CDR2 are MRHNA and SNTAGT. The CDR3 sequence is CASSRDRGRTDTQYF. The CDR3 DNA reads TGTGCCAGCAGTAGGGACAGGGGCCGCACAGATACGCAGTATTTT.

The CDR3 loop reads CASSQASEGYTF. In DNA, the CDR3 is TGCGCCAGCAGCCAAGCCTCTGAGGGCTACACCTTC. The chain recombines TRBV5-1 with TRBJ1-2; D call uncertain. V gave up 4 bases and J gave up 8 bases, with 12 bases separating them. CDR1 SGHRS and CDR2 YFSETQ come from the germline V gene. CDR3 size: 12 residues.

J is TRBJ2-1 and V is TRBV7-2; the match to TRBD2 covers 12 bases. CDR1 is SGHTA, CDR2 FQGNSA, per germline. The length of the CDR3 is 16 residues. With 4 bases clipped from V and 9 bases from J, the junction kept 10 bases outside the gene matches. The CDR3 bases are TGTGCCAGCAGCTCAAAGGTTACTAGCGGGGGGAGTGAGCAGTTCTTC. Residues: CASSSKVTSGGSEQFF.

The rearrangement links TRBV2 to TRBJ1-5, with a tentative D call TRBD1 (6 bases). CDR1 is SNHLY, CDR2 FYNNEI, per germline. Between the trimmed V and J ends, which lost 7 bases and 0 bases, there was a span of 10 bases. The CDR3 has 14 residues. The CDR3 region has the DNA TGTGCCAGCACGGACAGAGATAGCAATCAGCCCCAGCATTTT. It is translated as CASTDRDSNQPQHF. The entire variable domain, with the rest obtained from reference TRBV2 and TRBJ1-5, is as follows: EPEVTQTPSHQVTQMGQEVILRCVPISNHLYFYWYRQILGQKVEFLVSFYNNEISEKSEIFDDQFSVERPDGSNFTLKIRSTKLEDSAMYFCASTDRDSNQPQHFGDGTRLSIL.

The rearrangement uses TRBV5-4 and TRBJ1-1; tentatively, D is TRBD1 (5 bases). V gave up 4 bases and J gave up 0 bases, with 10 bases separating them. In germline, CDR1 is SGHNT, CDR2 YYREEE (reference sequence). The CDR3 extends over 14 amino acids. The CDR3 reads CASSVQALNTEAFF. The CDR3 nucleotides are TGTGCCAGCAGCGTACAGGCGTTGAACACTGAAGCTTTCTTT. The full variable domain, in which reference TRBV5-4 and TRBJ1-1 provide the parts outside the CDR3, is ETGVTQSPTHLIKTRGQQVTLRCSSQSGHNTVSWYQQALGQGPQFIFQYYREEENGRGNFPPRFSGLQFPNYSSELNVNALELDDSALYLCASSVQALNTEAFFGQGTRLTVV.

The chain carries TRBV27 and TRBJ1-1, with 11 bases that match TRBD1. CDR1 and CDR2 (germline): MNHEY, SMNVEV (reference sequence). V lost 5 bases to trimming and J lost 7 bases; unmatched junction nucleotides: 12. The CDR3 extends over 16 amino acids. The CDR3 here is CASSPRTGGFGIEAFF. CDR3 coding DNA: TGTGCCAGCAGTCCTCGGACAGGGGGCTTTGGGATTGAAGCTTTCTTT.

This clone has a single count. DNA for the CDR3: TGTGCCAGCAGGGGACAGGGGAGTGTGACTGAAGCTTTCTTT. Amino acid sequence: CASRGQGSVTEAFF. This chain links TRBV6-5 with TRBJ1-1; 10 bases fit TRBD1. The V and J ends lost 6 bases and 5 bases, in that order; junction bases with no gene match: 6. The length of the CDR3 is 14 residues. CDR1 and CDR2 (germline): MNHEY, SVGAGI.

The chain has TRBV12-3 or TRBV12-4 and TRBJ1-2; D gene ambiguous. The V and J ends lost 6 bases and 1 base respectively, with 9 bases between them. The CDR3 extends over 13 amino acids. This CDR3 is CASSLRNNYGYTF. The CDR3 region has the DNA TGTGCCAGCAGCCTAAGAAATAACTATGGCTACACCTTC.

In DNA form, the CDR3 reads TGTGCCAGCTCACCACAGGGGGCGTCAACTGAAGCTTTCTTT. It specifies CASSPQGASTEAFF. V usage is TRBV18 and J usage is TRBJ1-1; 7 nucleotides match TRBD1. This CDR3 region has 14 residues. With 1 base clipped from V and 5 bases from J, the junction kept 4 bases outside the gene matches. CDR1 is KGHSH, CDR2 LQKENI, per germline.

The rearrangement joins TRBV5-1 to TRBJ2-6; the D is unclear. Trimming stripped 0 bases from V and 0 bases from J, with 7 bases between. Germline assignment: CDR1 SGHRS and CDR2 YFSETQ. CDR3 length equals 16 residues. The chain's CDR3 is CASSLDSVSGANVLTF. The CDR3 nucleotides read TGCGCCAGCAGCTTGGATTCTGTCTCTGGGGCCAACGTCCTGACTTTC.

The V and J genes are TRBV5-1 and TRBJ1-5; D unresolved. Trimming shortened V by 4 bases and J by 4 bases, and 9 bases separated the two germline ends. CDR3 length: 13 residues. CDR1 is SGHRS and CDR2 is YFSETQ in the germline V gene. The CDR3 nucleotides are TGCGCCAGCAGCACCGGTAAGAATCAGCCCCAGCATTTT. It yields the protein CASSTGKNQPQHF.